This TCR beta chain originates from a study of glioma-infiltrating T cells after dendritic cell vaccination. About the research overall: Three intradermal dendritic cell vaccine injections were given every two weeks. Study-wide points: Higher TCR clonality did not directly relate to longer survival.

The assay was immunoSEQ multiplex PCR, and TCRdb's table has in-frame clones only and misses some. The sample shows about 92,000 clones, just over 85% of them seen only once. Details on this clone: Antigen unknown.

The germline V gene encodes CDR1 MNHEY and CDR2 SMNVEV (reference sequence). The V gene lost 5 bases and the J gene lost 0 bases, with 10 bases spanning the gap. The CDR3 is 14 residues long. This clonotype originated in a human donor with glioblastoma. Specimen: blood, collected before dendritic cell vaccination. The gene calls are TRBV27 and TRBJ1-1; possible D gene TRBD1, 5 bases. CDR3 coding DNA: TGTGCCAGCAGTCCCAGGGAACTGAACACTGAAGCTTTCTTT. This translates into CASSPRELNTEAFF.